This T cell receptor (beta chain) was observed in a study of T cells in tuberculosis. Findings of the study overall: Some low-affinity tetramer-binding T cells may be absent from this sample.

After thawing and overnight rest, PBMC were stained with GMM-loaded CD1B tetramer, viability dye and anti-CD3 for sorting. The lipid loaded on the CD1B tetramers was C32 glucose monomycolate from Rhodococcus equi. Tetramer-sorted PBMC had been CD14 monocyte-depleted before freezing. From each donor, some 100,000 tetramer-negative cells were sorted. Chain pairing is unknown; alpha and beta were sequenced separately. The table came from immunoSEQ multiplex PCR; TCRdb's copy has only in-frame clones and leaves some out. The sample has 80,000 to 90,000 clones; just over 90% are singletons. CDR3 length: 14 residues. The germline V gene encodes CDR1 MDHEN and CDR2 SYDVKM. The V and J ends lost 3 bases and 3 bases respectively, with 9 bases between them.

Sequenced: CD1b-GMM tetramer-negative cells sorted from PBMCs. J is TRBJ1-5 and V is TRBV28, with D maybe TRBD1 (5 bases). This TCR was sampled from an adult woman with latent tuberculosis. CDR3 in amino acids: CASSFWGDNQPQHF. CDR3 nucleotide sequence: TGTGCCAGCAGTTTTTGGGGGGACAATCAGCCCCAGCATTTT.